Each of the 17 T cell receptor beta chains below was sequenced from the same sample in a study of blood T cell repertoires in COVID-19. Data came from immunoSEQ multiplex PCR; TCRdb stores just in-frame clones and leaves some out. Here the sample spans over 110,000 clones, nearly 85% being singletons. Input material: PBMCs or T cells enriched from blood (not recorded which). The source is a man aged 50 to 59 in a cohort exposed to, infected with or recovered from COVID-19 (not recorded which).

This rearrangement joins TRBV19 to TRBJ1-6; possibly TRBD1 for D (5 bases). CDR3 length: 13 residues. V lost 6 bases to trimming and J lost 5 bases, with 8 bases between them. The V gene's germline CDR1 is LNHDA and CDR2 SQIVND (reference sequence). The CDR3 region is CASSRQNNSPLHF. CDR3 sequence (DNA): TGTGCCAGTAGCCGACAGAATAATTCACCCCTCCACTTT.

V gene TRBV9 combines with J gene TRBJ2-3; weak D call: TRBD2 (5 bases). The V end was cut by 0 bases, the J end by 0 bases, with 11 bases between. This CDR3 spans 16 amino acids. Germline CDR1 SGDLS, CDR2 YYNGEE. CDR3: CASSVAEGHSTDTQYF. The CDR3 DNA sequence: TGTGCCAGCAGCGTAGCCGAGGGCCACAGCACAGATACGCAGTATTTT.

The chain recombines TRBV28 with TRBJ2-3, with 13 bases fitting TRBD2. The CDR3 has 16 amino acids. V dropped 2 bases and J dropped 2; count of bases not matched to a gene: 1. Germline CDR1 reads MDHEN; CDR2 reads SYDVKM. The CDR3, as DNA: TGTGCCAGCAGTTTAGGGACTAGCGGGATCACAGATACGCAGTATTTT. As protein: CASSLGTSGITDTQYF.

This sequence joins TRBV7-9 and TRBJ2-7; TRBD2 might be the D (6 bases). Trimming shortened V by 4 bases and J by 3 bases, and 10 bases separated the two germline ends. CDR3 length equals 13 residues. The germline V gene encodes CDR1 SEHNR and CDR2 FQNEAQ (reference sequence). Here the CDR3 DNA reads TGTGCCAGCAGCTCGGGACTTGTCTACGAGCAGTACTTC. Translation: CASSSGLVYEQYF.

V is TRBV2 and J is TRBJ2-2; D remains ambiguous. CDR1 and CDR2 from the germline V gene are SNHLY and FYNNEI. The V gene lost 2 bases and the J gene lost 1 base, with 8 bases spanning the gap. The CDR3 runs to 15 residues. CDR3: CASSEQSQNTGELFF. The DNA for the CDR3 is TGTGCCAGCAGTGAACAGTCGCAGAACACCGGGGAGCTGTTTTTT.

In this sample, this clone turned up a few times. The genes are TRBV7-6 and TRBJ2-5; 8 bases are a match to TRBD1. J gave up 7 bases and V 2 bases, and 3 bases lay outside the gene matches. The CDR3 contains 13 residues. Looked up from germline, CDR1 is SGHVS and CDR2 is FNYEAQ. CDR3 in DNA: TGTGCCAGCAGCTTAAGCCAGGGGGCGACCCAGTACTTC. Protein sequence: CASSLSQGATQYF.

The chain links TRBV5-8 to TRBJ1-1; D uncertain. This CDR3 comprises 13 residues. CDR1 is SGHTS and CDR2 is YDEGEE in the germline V gene. Deletions cut 0 bases from V and 4 bases from J, with 7 bases between. This CDR3 reads CASSLVAVTEAFF. In DNA form, the CDR3 reads TGTGCCAGCAGCTTGGTGGCCGTCACTGAAGCTTTCTTT.

The gene calls are TRBV9 and TRBJ2-7, with 10 bases lining up with TRBD2. V lost 0 bases and J lost 7; bases outside the gene matches: 7. The CDR3 is 15 residues long. Germline values: CDR1 SGDLS, CDR2 YYNGEE. The CDR3 DNA follows: TGTGCCAGCAGCGTAGCACTAGCGGGACTGGAGGAGCAGTACTTC. Its protein product is CASSVALAGLEEQYF.

This chain uses TRBV27 with TRBJ2-1, with TRBD2 matching over 8 bases. In germline, CDR1 is MNHEY, CDR2 SMNVEV (reference sequence). The CDR3 sequence is 15 residues long. The ends lost 3 bases at V and 0 bases at J; junction bases unmatched: 1. CDR3 nucleotides: TGTGCCAGCAGTTTTACTAGCGGCTCCTACAATGAGCAGTTCTTC. Translation gives CASSFTSGSYNEQFF.

CDR3 sequence reads: CAWTGANYGYTF. CDR3 DNA sequence: TGTGCCTGGACCGGTGCGAACTATGGCTACACCTTC. The chain links TRBV30 to TRBJ1-2; no clear D. The germline gives CDR1 GTSNPN, CDR2 SVGIG (reference sequence). Deletions cut 4 bases from V and 2 bases from J, with 8 bases between. There are 12 residues in the CDR3.

V and J are TRBV9 and TRBJ2-4, with D possibly being TRBD2 (6 bases). CDR3 length: 14 residues. Germline CDR1 and CDR2: SGDLS and YYNGEE. V dropped 3 bases and J dropped 3 bases, with 10 bases sitting between them. CDR3: CASSGASVKNIQYF. CDR3 nucleotide sequence: TGTGCCAGCAGCGGAGCTAGCGTCAAAAACATTCAGTACTTC.

The V call is TRBV27, the J call TRBJ2-1, with 7 bases fitting TRBD1. CDR1 MNHEY and CDR2 SMNVEV come from the germline V gene (reference sequence). V dropped 2 bases and J dropped 7; count of bases not matched to a gene: 14. The CDR3 consists of 17 residues. The CDR3 loop is CASSLTYRTQQGNEQFF. The CDR3 coding sequence is TGTGCCAGCAGTTTAACCTACAGGACTCAACAGGGGAATGAGCAGTTCTTC.

CDR3 loop: CASSLAGQALGEQYF. CDR3 nucleotide sequence: TGCGCCAGCAGCTTGGCGGGACAGGCTTTGGGCGAGCAGTACTTC. The rearrangement links TRBV5-1 to TRBJ2-7; 8 bases are a match to TRBD1. The CDR3 runs to 15 residues. The J segment lost 6 bases and the V segment lost 0 bases, leaving 8 bases of the junction unmatched. Germline V lookup: CDR1 SGHRS, CDR2 YFSETQ.

This clone has more than one count but fewer than ten. The J gene is TRBJ2-1, the V gene TRBV9; 7 bases are shared with TRBD2. V gave up 1 base and J gave up 0 bases; unmatched junction bases: 4. CDR3 size: 16 residues. Germline V gives CDR1 SGDLS, CDR2 YYNGEE. In DNA form, the CDR3 reads TGTGCCAGCAGCGTACTATGGACTAGCTCCTACAATGAGCAGTTCTTC. It codes for CASSVLWTSSYNEQFF.

The chain has TRBV5-1 and TRBJ2-1; D might be TRBD1 (5 bases). Trimming stripped 0 bases from V and 3 bases from J, with 7 bases between. The CDR3 consists of 14 residues. The V gene's germline CDR1 is SGHRS and CDR2 YFSETQ. CDR3 nucleotides: TGCGCCAGCAGCTTGGGACAGCACTACAATGAGCAGTTCTTC. This sequence encodes CASSLGQHYNEQFF.

This chain uses TRBV30 with TRBJ2-7; weak D call: TRBD1 (6 bases). From germline, CDR1 is GTSNPN and CDR2 SVGIG (reference sequence). The V gene lost 1 base and the J gene lost 1 base, with 14 bases spanning the gap. The CDR3 runs to 15 residues. For the CDR3, the DNA is TGTGCCTGGAGTGACCCGGACAGAGTTTCCTACGAGCAGTACTTC. As protein: CAWSDPDRVSYEQYF.

This chain's CDR3 is CASSLGDSRSNQPQHF. CDR3 DNA sequence: TGTGCCAGCAGTCTCGGGGACAGCCGTAGCAATCAGCCCCAGCATTTT. The V and J genes are TRBV4-2 and TRBJ1-5; 7 positions match TRBD1. The CDR3 spans 16 residues. J gave up 0 bases and V 6 bases, and 8 bases lay outside the gene matches. CDR1 and CDR2 (germline): LGHNA, YNFKEQ.